This TCR beta chain is from a study of shared clonotypes between healthy human individuals. Measured with immunoSEQ multiplex PCR; TCRdb has only the in-frame clones, and not every one. The table includes roughly 1.4 million clones, less than 99% detected once. Comments on this clone: Its antigen is as yet unknown.

Study-wide results and caveats: Among donors, the sharing of clonotypes was expected to be influenced by sequencing depth.

The receptor was isolated from a man in his thirties or forties in good health. The specimen was naive CD4+ T cells sorted from blood. Subset in this sample: CD45RA+ positively selected.

The DNA for the CDR3 is TGCGCCAGCAGCTCCGGGAAGAGCAATCAGCCCCAGCATTTT. Translation gives CASSSGKSNQPQHF. The chain employs TRBV5-1 and TRBJ1-5; D uncertain. V gave up 3 bases and J gave up 1 base, with 8 bases separating them. Germline V gene data show CDR1 as SGHRS and CDR2 as YFSETQ. This CDR3 is built from 14 residues.